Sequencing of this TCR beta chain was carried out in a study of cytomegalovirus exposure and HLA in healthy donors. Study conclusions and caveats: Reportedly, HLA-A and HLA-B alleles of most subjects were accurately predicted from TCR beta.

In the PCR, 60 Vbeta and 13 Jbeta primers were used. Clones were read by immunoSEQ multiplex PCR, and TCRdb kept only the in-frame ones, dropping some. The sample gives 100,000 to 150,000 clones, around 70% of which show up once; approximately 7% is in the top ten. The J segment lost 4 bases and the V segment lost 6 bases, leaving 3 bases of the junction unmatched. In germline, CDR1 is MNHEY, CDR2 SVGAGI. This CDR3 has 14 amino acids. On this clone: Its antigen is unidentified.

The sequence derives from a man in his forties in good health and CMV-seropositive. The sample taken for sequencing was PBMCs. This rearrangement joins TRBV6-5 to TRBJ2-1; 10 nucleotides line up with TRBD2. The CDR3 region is CASRTLAGYNEQFF. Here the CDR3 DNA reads TGTGCCAGCAGGACACTAGCGGGATACAATGAGCAGTTCTTC.